This T cell receptor beta chain originates from a study of blood T cell repertoires in COVID-19. CDR3 size: 15 residues. TCRdb's table, derived via immunoSEQ multiplex PCR, lists solely in-frame clones and lacks some. The table has 200,000 to 250,000 clones, about 88% seen once. This receptor was taken from a man in his 70s with acute or convalescent COVID-19. The V call is TRBV12-2, the J call TRBJ2-3; the table's D call, TRBD1, was not checked against the DNA. TRBV12-2 is a pseudogene locus. Sequencing was performed on peripheral blood. The CDR3 region has the DNA TGTGCAAGTCGCGCCCAGCTCAGGAAAGGAGATACGCAGTATTTT. This encodes CASRAQLRKGDTQYF.